The 5 T cell receptor beta chains in this list originate from one sample, sequenced in a study of blood T cell repertoires in COVID-19. TCRdb's copy holds only in-frame clones and misses some; the assay was immunoSEQ multiplex PCR. The data contain approximately 300,000 clones, around four fifths of them singletons. Material for sequencing was peripheral blood. These receptors were taken from a woman aged 50 to 60 with acute or convalescent COVID-19.

The rearrangement joins TRBV15 to TRBJ2-5, with D unclear. The length of the CDR3 is 17 residues. V was clipped by 0 bases and J by 0 bases, with 14 bases between them. The germline V gene encodes CDR1 LNHNV and CDR2 YYDKDF (reference sequence). This chain's CDR3 is CATSRDRAALYQETQYF. CDR3 in DNA: TGTGCCACCAGCAGAGATCGCGCGGCCCTGTACCAAGAGACCCAGTACTTC.

The sample holds a few counts of this clone. The chain carries TRBV6-6 and TRBJ2-3; D not certain. Germline-derived CDR1 and CDR2 are MNHNY and SVGAGI (reference sequence). V shed 0 bases and J shed 7 bases, with 14 bases lying between them. This CDR3 spans 15 amino acids. The CDR3 DNA is TGTGCCAGCAGTTACTCGGGCTCCGACCCCAATACGCAGTATTTT. Translating gives CASSYSGSDPNTQYF.

In its sample, this clone was seen once. V usage is TRBV5-4 and J usage is TRBJ2-3; TRBD2 is a possible D gene (6 bases). Trimming took off 1 base at V and 2 bases at J, with 11 bases between the two ends. The CDR3 runs to 15 residues. The V gene's germline CDR1 is SGHNT and CDR2 YYREEE (reference sequence). CDR3 in amino acids: CASSLMASATDTQYF. The CDR3 DNA follows: TGTGCCAGCAGCTTGATGGCTAGCGCCACAGATACGCAGTATTTT.

The chain joins TRBV27 to TRBJ2-4; D remains ambiguous. Trimming removed 5 bases from V and 0 bases from J, with 14 bases in between. Germline V gives CDR1 MNHEY, CDR2 SMNVEV (reference sequence). This CDR3 is built from 16 residues. CDR3 region: CASSTPTTLAKNIQYF. As DNA, the CDR3 is TGTGCCAGCAGTACCCCTACTACACTAGCCAAAAACATTCAGTACTTC.

The rearrangement uses TRBV28 and TRBJ1-1, with 9 bases matching TRBD1. This CDR3 is 15 amino acids long. V lost 5 bases, J lost 6 bases, and 10 bases stayed unmatched. Germline-derived CDR1 and CDR2 are MDHEN and SYDVKM. CDR3 coding DNA: TGTGCCAGCAGTGGTGGGACAGGGATATCCTCTGAAGCTTTCTTT. Translation: CASSGGTGISSEAFF. The whole variable domain, filled in from reference TRBV28 and TRBJ1-1, reads DVKVTQSSRYLVKRTGEKVFLECVQDMDHENMFWYRQDPGLGLRLIYFSYDVKMKEKGDIPEGYSVSREKKERFSLILESASTNQTSMYLCASSGGTGISSEAFFGQGTRLTVV.